This passage covers 29 T cell receptor beta chains from one sample sequenced in a study of Ad26.COV2.S vaccination and SARS-CoV-2 variants. The repertoire was sequenced with immunoSEQ multiplex PCR; TCRdb's copy has only in-frame clones and lacks some. The sample has about 470,000 clones, roughly 87% seen once. Indicated treatment: approximately 18 received Ad26.COV2.S at low or high dose, single or two shots; about 5 received placebo; per-sample allocation not given. Sampling happened 63 days after the first vaccine or placebo injection. Specimen: peripheral blood, collected in a trial of Ad26.COV2.S vaccine versus placebo. The receptors were sampled from a person between 18 and 60 years old who received the Ad26.COV2.S COVID-19 vaccine or a placebo.

The J gene is TRBJ2-7, the V gene TRBV3-1 (or the pseudogene TRBV3-2); perhaps TRBD1 as D (5 bases). Germline V CDR1 and CDR2: LGHDT, YNNKEL (reference sequence). CDR3 length: 13 residues. Trimming pared 6 bases from V and 2 bases from J, leaving 11 bases between. The DNA of the CDR3 is TGTGCCAGCAGTGCAGGGCATGCCTACGAGCAGTACTTC. Translating gives CASSAGHAYEQYF.

The chain is built from TRBV12-3 or TRBV12-4 and TRBJ2-5, with D perhaps TRBD1 (6 bases). The V end was cut by 5 bases, the J end by 7 bases, with 14 bases between. CDR3 length: 13 amino acids. The CDR3 coding sequence is TGTGCCAGCAGTCCCGAAGAAGGGGGGACCCAGTACTTC. It codes for CASSPEEGGTQYF.

This sequence joins TRBV28 and TRBJ2-7; a weak D match, TRBD2 (6 bases). Germline CDR1 and CDR2: MDHEN and SYDVKM. The CDR3 covers 15 residues. V shed 4 bases and J shed 5 bases, with 18 bases lying between them. The CDR3 here is CASSSIRRAAHEQYF. CDR3 nucleotide sequence: TGTGCCAGCAGTTCCATCCGGAGGGCCGCCCACGAGCAGTACTTC.

The V gene is TRBV5-6, the J gene TRBJ2-1; D is unclear. This CDR3 has 13 amino acids. Between the trimmed V and J ends, which lost 1 base and 2 bases, there was a span of 4 bases. Germline CDR1 is SGHDT and CDR2 is YYEEEE. CDR3 in amino acids: CASSLNPYNEQFF. CDR3 coding DNA: TGTGCCAGCAGCTTGAATCCCTACAATGAGCAGTTCTTC. The full variable domain, completed using reference TRBV5-6 and TRBJ2-1, is DAGVTQSPTHLIKTRGQQVTLRCSPKSGHDTVSWYQQALGQGPQFIFQYYEEEERQRGNFPDRFSGHQFPNYSSELNVNALLLGDSALYLCASSLNPYNEQFFGPGTRLTVL.

The gene calls are TRBV7-9 and TRBJ2-7; no clear D gene. V lost 2 bases, J lost 1 base, and 9 bases lay in between. Germline loops: CDR1 SEHNR, CDR2 FQNEAQ (reference sequence). The CDR3 is made up of 14 amino acids. The CDR3 DNA reads as TGTGCCAGCAGCTTATCAGCGATTTCCTACGAGCAGTACTTC. Its translation is CASSLSAISYEQYF.

The chain has TRBV11-3 and TRBJ2-3, with TRBD2 matching 8 bases. V lost 4 bases, J lost 6 bases, and 6 bases stayed unmatched. The CDR3 is made up of 14 amino acids. Germline-derived CDR1 and CDR2 are SGHNT and YENEEA. CDR3 coding DNA: TGTGCCAGCAGCTCGACTAGCGCGGCGGATACGCAGTATTTT. This sequence encodes CASSSTSAADTQYF.

This clone was observed a handful of times. The chain is built from TRBV14 and TRBJ1-1; 8 bases are a match to TRBD1. CDR3 length: 15 residues. CDR1 is SGHDN and CDR2 is FVKESK in the germline V gene. V lost 4 bases and J lost 1; bases outside the gene matches: 5. The CDR3 sequence: CASSLPGTGNTEAFF. In DNA form, the CDR3 reads TGTGCCAGCAGCCTTCCCGGGACAGGGAACACTGAAGCTTTCTTT.

The chain links TRBV9 to TRBJ1-3; D remains unclear. CDR3 length: 13 residues. Germline V gene lookup returns CDR1 SGDLS and CDR2 YYNGEE. V lost 2 bases, J lost 0 bases, and 3 bases lay in between. The CDR3 nucleotides read TGTGCCAGCAGCGTGGACTCTGGAAACACCATATATTTT. It yields the protein CASSVDSGNTIYF. The full variable domain, its missing parts supplied by reference TRBV9 and TRBJ1-3, is DSGVTQTPKHLITATGQRVTLRCSPRSGDLSVYWYQQSLDQGLQFLIQYYNGEERAKGNILERFSAQQFPDLHSELNLSSLELGDSALYFCASSVDSGNTIYFGEGSWLTVV.

The rearrangement uses TRBV7-2 and TRBJ2-7; D ambiguous. The germline CDR1 and CDR2 sequences are SGHTA and FQGNSA. CDR3 length equals 11 residues. V was pared by 5 bases and J by 0 bases, with 2 bases between. In nucleotides, the CDR3 is TGTGCCAGCAGCCTCTCCTACGAGCAGTACTTC. This translates into CASSLSYEQYF.

The V call is TRBV28, the J call TRBJ2-3; no clear D gene. Per the germline V gene, CDR1 is MDHEN and CDR2 is SYDVKM. Trimming took 5 bases from V and 10 from J, leaving 19 bases between them. This CDR3 is built from 14 residues. The CDR3 is CASSPLIGSSAQYF. The CDR3, as DNA: TGTGCCAGCAGTCCCCTAATTGGTTCAAGCGCGCAGTATTTT.

The chain couples TRBV27 to TRBJ2-5; 8 positions agree with TRBD2. This CDR3 comprises 14 residues. The ends lost 4 bases at V and 4 bases at J; junction bases unmatched: 5. CDR1 is MNHEY and CDR2 is SMNVEV in the germline V gene (reference sequence). The CDR3 spells CASSWIAGLETQYF. CDR3 nucleotides: TGTGCCAGCAGTTGGATAGCGGGACTAGAGACCCAGTACTTC.

The V gene is TRBV24-1, the J gene TRBJ2-3; D not resolved. This CDR3 has 15 residues. V was trimmed by 1 base and J by 4 bases, leaving 11 bases between them. CDR1 and CDR2 (germline): KGHDR, SFDVKD. In nucleotides, the CDR3 is TGTGCCACCAGTGATTTTACGGGTTTGGCAGATACGCAGTATTTT. Protein: CATSDFTGLADTQYF.

The V call is TRBV2, the J call TRBJ1-2; possible D gene TRBD1, 6 bases. CDR3 length: 13 amino acids. Trimming removed 7 bases at V and 7 bases at J, with 16 bases between. CDR1 is SNHLY, CDR2 FYNNEI, per germline. The CDR3 sequence is CASMPGAKVGYTF. As DNA, the CDR3 is TGTGCCAGCATGCCGGGGGCTAAGGTTGGCTACACCTTC. The variable domain in full, completed from reference TRBV2 and TRBJ1-2, reads EPEVTQTPSHQVTQMGQEVILRCVPISNHLYFYWYRQILGQKVEFLVSFYNNEISEKSEIFDDQFSVERPDGSNFTLKIRSTKLEDSAMYFCASMPGAKVGYTFGSGTRLTVV.

On this clone itself: One junction end does not reproduce the germline sequence, and a read error may be involved. This chain connects TRBV12-3 or TRBV12-4 to TRBJ2-1; no reliable D call. CDR3 length: 11 residues. CDR3 DNA: TGTGCCAGCCGTTTTGTGGATGAGCAGTTCTTC. Protein product: CASRFVDEQFF.

The rearrangement joins TRBV6-5 to TRBJ2-3; TRBD1 matches 8 bases. The CDR3 runs to 15 residues. After removal of 2 bases from V and 4 bases from J, the junction contained 5 bases not matched to a gene. CDR1 is MNHEY, CDR2 SVGAGI, per germline. CDR3 loop: CASSYEYRGADTQYF. The CDR3 DNA follows: TGTGCCAGCAGTTACGAGTACAGGGGGGCAGATACGCAGTATTTT.

The chain couples TRBV28 to TRBJ1-4; 9 bases agree with TRBD1. This CDR3 contains 14 residues. Germline CDR1 is MDHEN and CDR2 is SYDVKM. Trimming cost V 5 bases and J 8 bases; bases outside gene matches: 6. CDR3 in DNA: TGTGCCAGCAGTCAGACAGGGGGAGGCGAAAAACTGTTTTTT. This gives the protein CASSQTGGGEKLFF. Variable domain in full (rest from reference TRBV28 and TRBJ1-4): DVKVTQSSRYLVKRTGEKVFLECVQDMDHENMFWYRQDPGLGLRLIYFSYDVKMKEKGDIPEGYSVSREKKERFSLILESASTNQTSMYLCASSQTGGGEKLFFGSGTQLSVL.

This chain links TRBV18 with TRBJ2-1; weak D call: TRBD2 (6 bases). Trimming pared 3 bases from V and 6 bases from J, leaving 15 bases between. Germline CDR1 and CDR2: KGHSH and LQKENI. This CDR3 spans 15 amino acids. The CDR3 spells CASSPLGSPGNEQFF. The CDR3 DNA is TGTGCCAGCTCACCGCTCGGGAGCCCGGGCAATGAGCAGTTCTTC.

The chain couples TRBV5-4 to TRBJ1-2, with TRBD1 matching over 8 bases. The CDR3 is 15 residues long. Germline CDR1 SGHNT, CDR2 YYREEE (reference sequence). Losses at the gene ends were 2 bases for V and 2 bases for J; bases not matched to a gene: 5. The DNA for the CDR3 is TGTGCCAGCAGCTTACCGGACAGGGTAAACTATGGCTACACCTTC. Translation: CASSLPDRVNYGYTF.

The chain employs TRBV29-1 and TRBJ2-2; 10 nucleotides align to TRBD1. CDR1 and CDR2 (germline): SQVTM, ANQGSEA. The CDR3 sequence is 13 residues long. The V segment lost 6 bases and the J segment 4 bases; nucleotides outside the gene matches: 2. The CDR3, as DNA: TGCAGCGTAGGGACAGGGGTCACCGGGGAGCTGTTTTTT. This sequence encodes CSVGTGVTGELFF.

The rearrangement links TRBV19 to TRBJ2-3; 10 bases match TRBD1. Germline V CDR1 and CDR2: LNHDA, SQIVND (reference sequence). The CDR3 consists of 17 residues. With 5 bases clipped from V and 8 bases from J, the junction kept 16 bases outside the gene matches. The CDR3: CASSVSPGQGWEVTQYF. The CDR3 DNA is TGTGCCAGTAGTGTGTCACCGGGACAGGGGTGGGAGGTTACGCAGTATTTT.

The rearrangement links TRBV7-2 to TRBJ2-3; TRBD1 is a possible D gene (5 bases). Trimming removed 5 bases at V and 0 bases at J, with 9 bases between. CDR3 size: 14 residues. Germline CDR1 is SGHTA and CDR2 is FQGNSA. The CDR3 spells CASSLQGSTDTQYF. CDR3 coding DNA: TGTGCCAGCAGCCTTCAGGGTAGCACAGATACGCAGTATTTT.

The V call is TRBV25-1, the J call TRBJ1-2; tentatively, D is TRBD1 (5 bases). Germline assignment: CDR1 MGHDK and CDR2 SYGVNS. V lost 4 bases to trimming and J lost 8 bases, with 14 bases between them. This CDR3 has 13 amino acids. The CDR3 DNA sequence: TGTGCCAGCAGTGCCCCAGGGAATTTAGGCTACACCTTC. Residues: CASSAPGNLGYTF.

The chain combines TRBV4-1 with TRBJ2-3, with 8 bases lining up with TRBD2. V shed 4 bases and J 6 bases; nucleotides not matched to a gene: 9. The CDR3 covers 15 residues. CDR1 and CDR2 from the germline V gene are MGHRA and YSYEKL. Here the CDR3 reads CASSPLADEGDTQYF. CDR3 nucleotide sequence: TGCGCCAGCAGCCCACTAGCGGACGAGGGGGATACGCAGTATTTT.

The CDR3 nucleotides read TGTGCCAGCAGCCGACTAGCGGGGGGCACCGGGGAGCTGTTTTTT. Its translation is CASSRLAGGTGELFF. V and J are TRBV6-2 or TRBV6-3 and TRBJ2-2; 13 bases align to TRBD2. The CDR3 has 15 residues. The V and J ends lost 6 bases and 4 bases, in that order; junction bases with no gene match: 2. From germline, CDR1 is MNHEY and CDR2 SVGEGT.

In DNA form, the CDR3 reads TGTGCCAGCAGCCAAGATCTGACAGGGGAGGCAGATACGCAGTATTTT. Its translation: CASSQDLTGEADTQYF. This chain links TRBV4-2 with TRBJ2-3, with TRBD1 matching 8 bases. The junction had 6 bases not matched to a gene; V was cut back by 0 bases and J by 4 bases. CDR3 length: 16 residues. Germline V gene data show CDR1 as LGHNA and CDR2 as YNFKEQ.

CDR3 sequence: CASSYRLAVEQFF. The CDR3 bases are TGTGCCAGCTCCTACAGACTAGCGGTCGAGCAGTTCTTC. The chain joins TRBV2 to TRBJ2-1, with 9 bases matching TRBD2. CDR1 is SNHLY, CDR2 FYNNEI, per germline. With 8 bases clipped from V and 10 bases from J, the junction kept 9 bases outside the gene matches. The length of the CDR3 is 13 residues.

This sequence joins TRBV20-1 and TRBJ2-3; D uncertain. Germline CDR1 and CDR2: DFQATT and SNEGSKA (reference sequence). The V gene lost 6 bases and the J gene lost 5 bases, with 9 bases spanning the gap. CDR3 length: 11 residues. The CDR3 loop is CSAPLVDTQYF. CDR3 DNA: TGCAGTGCCCCTCTCGTAGATACGCAGTATTTT.

V gene TRBV6-5 combines with J gene TRBJ1-5; no clear D gene. This CDR3 is built from 14 residues. Germline V gene lookup returns CDR1 MNHEY and CDR2 SVGAGI. V was shortened by 6 bases and J by 4 bases, with 13 bases between the two germline ends. CDR3 nucleotides: TGTGCCAGCAGGCTATTAAACGGGAATCAGCCCCAGCATTTT. Translating gives CASRLLNGNQPQHF.

The chain joins TRBV5-6 to TRBJ2-5; 11 bases agree with TRBD2. This CDR3 spans 18 amino acids. Germline CDR1 and CDR2: SGHDT and YYEEEE. After removal of 0 bases from V and 0 bases from J, the junction contained 7 bases not matched to a gene. Written as DNA, the CDR3 is TGTGCCAGCAGCTTGGCCATTCGACTAGCGGGGAACCAAGAGACCCAGTACTTC. This translates into CASSLAIRLAGNQETQYF.